This TCR beta chain appears in the sequencing data of a study of identical twins. CDR1 is KGHSH, CDR2 LQKENI, per germline. The CDR3 covers 14 residues. Trimming took off 6 bases at V and 5 bases at J, with 14 bases between the two ends. General study results and limits: Cross-sectional statistical analysis, not tracking of the same donors, underpinned the conclusions.

About this clonotype: Its target is unknown.

In TCRdb, the 5' RACE reads were re-called with MiXCR into one record per CDR3 protein. The repertoire holds 540,000 or so distinct CDR3 sequences, with more than 20% as singletons. These data were likewise used in another study, on yellow fever vaccine responses in identical twins.

V and J are TRBV18 and TRBJ2-1, with D perhaps TRBD1 (6 bases). The origin of this receptor is a woman aged 18-30 years in good health. Source material: CD4+ T cells sorted from blood. In nucleotides, the CDR3 is TGTGCCAGCTCCCCGGCCACAGGGAACAATGAGCAGTTCTTC. Translated, it gives CASSPATGNNEQFF. The whole variable domain, filled in from reference TRBV18 and TRBJ2-1, reads NAGVMQNPRHLVRRRGQEARLRCSPMKGHSHVYWYRQLPEEGLKFMVYLQKENIIDESGMPKERFSAEFPKEGPSILRIQQVVRGDSAAYFCASSPATGNNEQFFGPGTRLTVL.